These 27 T cell receptor beta chains were all obtained from the same sample, sequenced in a study of T-cell reconstitution after alpha-beta-depleted transplantation in children (dated by TCRdb to about 2016). Library method: PCR. The run used an Illumina HiSeq 2500. TCR library preparation used molecular barcoding, with unique molecular identifiers applied to normalize quantification of the TCRbeta repertoire. TCRdb reran the public reads through fastp at Q25 and MiXCR, keeping productive beta chains. Every entry covers one CDR3 protein and lists the most common genes and DNA from its rows. The sample includes about 610,000 distinct CDR3 sequences, with 10% to 13% observed a single time. Of the sample, 4% to 5% is held by the ten largest clones. The specimen was PBMCs from the stem cell graft donor, collected from the stem cell graft. The receptors were sampled from a human donor who donated a stem cell graft to a child with acute myeloid leukemia.

V gene TRBV28 combines with J gene TRBJ2-6; TRBD2 aligns across 7 bases. J gave up 0 bases and V 10 bases, and 9 bases lay outside the gene matches. The CDR3 covers 16 residues. Germline V lookup: CDR1 MDHEN, CDR2 SYDVKM. The CDR3 sequence is CATKWGGVSGANVLTF. CDR3 nucleotides: TGTGCCACCAAATGGGGAGGGGTCTCTGGGGCCAACGTCCTGACTTTC. Combining the CDR3 with reference TRBV28 and TRBJ2-6 gives the whole variable domain DVKVTQSSRYLVKRTGEKVFLECVQDMDHENMFWYRQDPGLGLRLIYFSYDVKMKEKGDIPEGYSVSREKKERFSLILESASTNQTSMYLCATKWGGVSGANVLTFGAGSRLTVL.

In this sample, this clonotype turned up a few times. The rearrangement uses TRBV5-1 and TRBJ1-2; the D gene is possibly TRBD1 (6 bases). The ends were cut back, 4 bases at V and 4 bases at J, with 14 bases in the middle. CDR1 and CDR2 from the germline V gene are SGHRS and YFSETQ. This CDR3 is 14 amino acids long. The CDR3 DNA reads as TGCGCCAGCAGCGTTACAGGGATCGGCTATGGCTACACCTTC. Residues: CASSVTGIGYGYTF.

This clonotype was counted ten times or more. The chain joins TRBV10-3 to TRBJ2-7, with 14 positions matching TRBD2. Germline V gene sequence: CDR1 ENHRY, CDR2 SYGVKD. The V and J ends lost 2 bases and 5 bases, in that order; junction bases with no gene match: 2. CDR3 length: 15 residues. CDR3 sequence: CAISEKTSGRDEQYF. DNA for the CDR3: TGTGCCATCAGTGAGAAGACTAGCGGGAGGGACGAGCAGTACTTC.

Many counts were recorded for this clonotype. The chain carries TRBV20-1 and TRBJ2-1; no clear D gene. This CDR3 comprises 11 residues. V lost 0 bases to trimming and J lost 10 bases, with 7 bases between them. In germline, CDR1 is DFQATT, CDR2 SNEGSKA (reference sequence). The CDR3 sequence: CSARELGEQFF. The CDR3 DNA reads TGCAGTGCTAGAGAGCTTGGGGAGCAGTTCTTC.

This clonotype was counted many times. V gene TRBV27 combines with J gene TRBJ1-5, with a tentative D call TRBD1 (5 bases). Germline V lookup: CDR1 MNHEY, CDR2 SMNVEV (reference sequence). The V gene lost 1 base and the J gene lost 0 bases, with 10 bases spanning the gap. The CDR3 spans 16 residues. This CDR3 reads CASSLFQGSSNQPQHF. The DNA for the CDR3 is TGTGCCAGCAGTTTATTCCAGGGTAGTAGCAATCAGCCCCAGCATTTT.

The chain carries TRBV20-1 and TRBJ1-6; the D is unclear. Trimming removed 6 bases from V and 9 bases from J, with 18 bases in between. Germline assignment: CDR1 DFQATT and CDR2 SNEGSKA (reference sequence). The CDR3 has 14 residues. Here the CDR3 DNA reads TGCAGTGCGGGAAGGGAGGCCTTTCTTTCACCCCTCCACTTT. Protein sequence: CSAGREAFLSPLHF.

The chain links TRBV7-2 to TRBJ1-4, with 8 bases lining up with TRBD1. Germline loops: CDR1 SGHTA, CDR2 FQGNSA. The trim removed 5 bases at V and 5 bases at J, leaving 4 bases unmatched. The length of the CDR3 is 14 residues. CDR3 in DNA: TGTGCCAGCAGCAGATACAGGGGGAATGAAAAACTGTTTTTT. It is translated as CASSRYRGNEKLFF. The full variable domain, its missing parts supplied by reference TRBV7-2 and TRBJ1-4, is GAGVSQSPSNKVTEKGKDVELRCDPISGHTALYWYRQSLGQGLEFLIYFQGNSAPDKSGLPSDRFSAERTGGSVSTLTIQRTQQEDSAVYLCASSRYRGNEKLFFGSGTQLSVL.

This clonotype appeared a few times. The chain has TRBV28 and TRBJ2-7; D may be TRBD2 (6 bases). V lost 5 bases and J lost 5, with 19 bases in between. Germline V gene lookup returns CDR1 MDHEN and CDR2 SYDVKM. CDR3 size: 15 residues. CDR3 in DNA: TGTGCCAGCAGTCGAGGGTCGGAGGGCCCCAACGAGCAGTACTTC. Its protein product is CASSRGSEGPNEQYF.

This clonotype has ten or more counts. The rearrangement links TRBV20-1 to TRBJ2-5, with 8 bases that match TRBD2. Germline CDR1 reads DFQATT; CDR2 reads SNEGSKA (reference sequence). The V and J ends lost 7 bases and 4 bases, in that order; junction bases with no gene match: 14. The CDR3 contains 15 residues. In nucleotides, the CDR3 is TGCAGTGTCCCCCGGCCGGGAGGGGGAGTAGAGACCCAGTACTTC. Translated: CSVPRPGGGVETQYF.

This clonotype was counted between two and nine times. This chain uses TRBV7-8 with TRBJ1-1; tentatively, D is TRBD1 (5 bases). Germline-derived CDR1 and CDR2 are SGHVS and FQNEAQ. V lost 5 bases and J 7 bases, leaving 17 bases between the germline ends. The CDR3 has 14 amino acids. CDR3 in DNA: TGTGCCAGCAGCCTACAAGAAGACAGACGTGAAGCTTTCTTT. Translation: CASSLQEDRREAFF.

This clonotype has more than one count but fewer than ten. This rearrangement joins TRBV4-2 to TRBJ2-7, with D maybe TRBD1 (6 bases). CDR3 length: 15 residues. Per the germline V gene, CDR1 is LGHNA and CDR2 is YNFKEQ. The germline V and J ends were trimmed by 3 bases and 1 base, with 13 bases remaining between them. Here the CDR3 DNA reads TGTGCCAGCAGCCAGAGGGCACAGGGTTCCTACGAGCAGTACTTC. Its protein product is CASSQRAQGSYEQYF.

Of note for this clonotype: Being one base from a much bigger clone, this may be a read error. This chain links TRBV7-2 with TRBJ2-3; D unresolved. CDR3 size: 15 residues. Looked up from germline, CDR1 is SGHTA and CDR2 is FQGNSA. The CDR3 loop reads CASSPTLAGTDTQFF. CDR3 nucleotide sequence: TGTGCCAGCAGCCCGACTCTTGCTGGTACAGATACGCAGTTTTTT.

V is TRBV28 and J is TRBJ2-7; D unclear. Looked up from germline, CDR1 is MDHEN and CDR2 is SYDVKM. V lost 1 base, J lost 0 bases, and 10 bases lay in between. The CDR3 covers 15 residues. This chain's CDR3 is CASSLSAAGSYEQYF. The CDR3 nucleotides read TGTGCCAGCAGTTTATCCGCCGCAGGCTCCTACGAGCAGTACTTC.

This chain joins TRBV29-1 and TRBJ1-4, with unresolved D. This CDR3 spans 11 amino acids. Germline V CDR1 and CDR2: SQVTM, ANQGSEA. Trimming removed 3 bases at V and 6 bases at J, with 5 bases between. The CDR3 DNA is TGCAGCGTTGAGACCGATGAAAAACTGTTTTTT. Protein: CSVETDEKLFF. Supplemented by reference TRBV29-1 and TRBJ1-4, the full variable domain reads SAVISQKPSRDICQRGTSLTIQCQVDSQVTMMFWYRQQPGQSLTLIATANQGSEATYESGFVIDKFPISRPNLTFSTLTVSNMSPEDSSIYLCSVETDEKLFFGSGTQLSVL.

CDR3 amino acids: CSASIVGLGAGELFF. Written as DNA, the CDR3 is TGCAGTGCTAGTATAGTAGGACTTGGGGCCGGGGAGCTGTTTTTT. The chain couples TRBV20-1 to TRBJ2-2, with D possibly being TRBD2 (5 bases). V was shortened by 3 bases and J by 6 bases, with 17 bases between the two germline ends. This CDR3 spans 15 amino acids. Germline V gene data show CDR1 as DFQATT and CDR2 as SNEGSKA (reference sequence).

The chain couples TRBV29-1 to TRBJ1-3; D gene ambiguous. The CDR3 spans 11 residues. CDR1 and CDR2 (germline): SQVTM, ANQGSEA. V was shortened by 7 bases and J by 0 bases, with 4 bases between the two germline ends. The CDR3 reads CSGYSGNTIYF. The CDR3 DNA sequence: TGCAGCGGGTACTCTGGAAACACCATATATTTT.

The rearrangement joins TRBV5-1 to TRBJ2-7; no firm D call. Trimming cost V 3 bases and J 5 bases, with 6 bases left between them. This CDR3 spans 11 amino acids. Per the germline V gene, CDR1 is SGHRS and CDR2 is YFSETQ. The CDR3 is CASSSGHEQYF. In nucleotides, the CDR3 is TGCGCCAGCAGCTCAGGCCACGAGCAGTACTTC.

This clonotype appeared a few times. This sequence joins TRBV9 and TRBJ2-3; possibly TRBD1 for D (6 bases). This CDR3 spans 14 amino acids. V shed 4 bases and J shed 2 bases, with 11 bases lying between them. Germline V gene sequence: CDR1 SGDLS, CDR2 YYNGEE. CDR3 region: CASSLTGFTDTQYF. The CDR3 DNA is TGTGCCAGCAGCCTAACAGGGTTCACAGATACGCAGTATTTT.

The rearrangement uses TRBV5-1 and TRBJ2-2; D is possibly TRBD2 (6 bases). The CDR3 length is 17 residues. Trimming pared 4 bases from V and 5 bases from J, leaving 21 bases between. In germline, CDR1 is SGHRS, CDR2 YFSETQ. CDR3 sequence reads: CASSRNIPTGVTGELFF. The CDR3 bases are TGCGCCAGCAGCAGGAACATCCCAACGGGAGTAACCGGGGAGCTGTTTTTT.

This clonotype has ten or more counts. The chain carries TRBV6-2 or TRBV6-3 and TRBJ2-7; D might be TRBD1 or TRBD2, each matching 6 bases. The V and J ends lost 10 bases and 2 bases respectively, with 12 bases between them. The CDR3 runs to 12 residues. Per the germline V gene, CDR1 is MNHEY and CDR2 is SVGEGT. CDR3 sequence (DNA): TGTGCCACCAAGGAGGGGGCCTACGAGCAGTACTTC. Protein sequence: CATKEGAYEQYF.

There are a few counts of this clonotype. This sequence joins TRBV3-1 and TRBJ2-3; 9 bases agree with TRBD1. Germline V lookup: CDR1 LGHDT, CDR2 YNNKEL (reference sequence). This CDR3 contains 14 residues. Germline trimming cut 4 bases from V and 6 bases from J; bases unmatched to any gene: 5. Written as DNA, the CDR3 is TGTGCCAGCAGCCTACGGACAGGGGACGATACGCAGTATTTT. Its translation is CASSLRTGDDTQYF.

The chain is built from TRBV13 and TRBJ1-1, with a weak D call TRBD1 (6 bases). Germline CDR1 PRHDT, CDR2 FYEKMQ (reference sequence). This CDR3 is built from 15 residues. Deletions cut 4 bases from V and 1 base from J, with 13 bases between. DNA of the CDR3: TGTGCCAGCAGCTCGCCCCCACAGGGGAACACTGAAGCTTTCTTT. This gives the protein CASSSPPQGNTEAFF. Combining the CDR3 with reference TRBV13 and TRBJ1-1 gives the whole variable domain AAGVIQSPRHLIKEKRETATLKCYPIPRHDTVYWYQQGPGQDPQFLISFYEKMQSDKGSIPDRFSAQQFSDYHSELNMSSLELGDSALYFCASSSPPQGNTEAFFGQGTRLTVV.

This clonotype was counted at least ten times. The chain joins TRBV20-1 to TRBJ2-5, with D maybe TRBD2 (5 bases). Trimming pared 3 bases from V and 5 bases from J, leaving 13 bases between. The CDR3 loop spans 13 amino acids. CDR1 and CDR2 (germline): DFQATT, SNEGSKA (reference sequence). The CDR3 DNA reads TGCAGTGCTAGCAGGAATCGAGGGGAGACCCAGTACTTC. Amino acid sequence: CSASRNRGETQYF.

CDR3 in amino acids: CSARARQGETYEQYF. The DNA for the CDR3 is TGCAGTGCTAGAGCGCGGCAGGGGGAAACATACGAGCAGTACTTC. This chain uses TRBV20-1 with TRBJ2-7; 7 positions match TRBD1. From germline, CDR1 is DFQATT and CDR2 SNEGSKA (reference sequence). The CDR3 contains 15 residues. The junction had 10 bases not matched to a gene; V was cut back by 1 base and J by 4 bases.

The J gene is TRBJ2-4, the V gene TRBV20-1; D perhaps matches TRBD1 (6 bases). Germline values: CDR1 DFQATT, CDR2 SNEGSKA (reference sequence). V gave up 3 bases and J gave up 10 bases, with 10 bases separating them. This CDR3 has 11 residues. CDR3 loop: CSARDSLIQYF. The CDR3, as DNA: TGCAGTGCTAGGGACAGCTTAATTCAGTACTTC.

The J gene is TRBJ2-5, the V gene TRBV7-9; either TRBD1 or TRBD2 may supply D (6 bases each). Germline loops: CDR1 SEHNR, CDR2 FQNEAQ (reference sequence). The CDR3 loop spans 15 amino acids. Trimming shortened V by 4 bases and J by 0 bases, and 12 bases separated the two germline ends. The CDR3 region has the DNA TGTGCCAGCAGCTCCCTAGGGGGGTACCAAGAGACCCAGTACTTC. It codes for CASSSLGGYQETQYF.

V gene TRBV5-1 combines with J gene TRBJ2-7; D might be TRBD2 (5 bases). The CDR3 runs 14 residues. CDR1 is SGHRS, CDR2 YFSETQ, per germline. Trimming left V 0 bases short and J 5 bases short, with 12 bases between. CDR3 coding DNA: TGCGCCAGCAGCTTGGGCCCTACTAGAGACGAGCAGTACTTC. Its protein is CASSLGPTRDEQYF.